Below, 26 T cell receptor beta chains from the same sample are listed, as sequenced in a study of blood T cells in healthy people across ages. Next came a second PCR, run for about 7 to 12 cycles, which used a sample-barcoded 5' primer along with a J-beta primer mix. TCRdb fed the 5' RACE reads into MiXCR, producing one record per CDR3 protein. The sample holds about 1,400,000 distinct CDR3 sequences, 59% seen once. Sample: blood. Source of these receptors: a man between 18 and 35 years old in good health.

V gene TRBV10-3 combines with J gene TRBJ2-7; TRBD1 matches at 12 bases. The CDR3 loop spans 13 amino acids. Germline lookup yields CDR1 ENHRY and CDR2 SYGVKD. The V gene end was trimmed by 11 bases and the J gene end by 5 bases; junction bases not matched to a gene: 7. CDR3: CAVGTGGMNEQYF. As DNA, the CDR3 is TGTGCCGTCGGGACAGGGGGCATGAACGAGCAGTACTTC.

The chain uses TRBV27 and TRBJ2-1, with 8 nucleotides matching TRBD2. CDR3 length: 16 amino acids. V gave up 1 base and J gave up 5 bases; unmatched junction bases: 7. Germline CDR1 reads MNHEY; CDR2 reads SMNVEV (reference sequence). The CDR3 sequence: CASSLLARLANNEQFF. The CDR3 coding sequence is TGTGCCAGCAGTTTATTGGCGAGACTAGCGAACAATGAGCAGTTCTTC.

The chain is built from TRBV28 and TRBJ2-3, with 8 bases lining up with TRBD1. Germline V lookup: CDR1 MDHEN, CDR2 SYDVKM. V dropped 6 bases and J dropped 2; count of bases not matched to a gene: 10. The CDR3 consists of 16 residues. Here the CDR3 reads CASRRDRLENTDTQYF. Here the CDR3 DNA reads TGTGCCAGCAGAAGGGACAGGCTAGAAAACACAGATACGCAGTATTTT.

The CDR3 loop is CASSYRGDRAIGYTF. The CDR3 nucleotides are TGTGCCAGCAGTTACCGCGGAGACAGGGCGATAGGCTACACCTTC. The chain recombines TRBV6-6 with TRBJ1-2; 7 bases are a match to TRBD1. Unmatched junction bases numbered 11, after V lost 2 bases and J lost 8 bases. This CDR3 region has 15 residues. CDR1 MNHNY and CDR2 SVGAGI come from the germline V gene (reference sequence).

V is TRBV4-1 and J is TRBJ1-6; D is uncertain. CDR3 length: 16 amino acids. V was cut by 3 bases and J by 7 bases, with 16 bases left in between. Germline CDR1 and CDR2: MGHRA and YSYEKL. The CDR3 nucleotides read TGCGCCAGCAGCCAGACCGACAACGATCGCAATTCACCCCTCCACTTT. It codes for CASSQTDNDRNSPLHF.

The V and J genes are TRBV30 and TRBJ1-5; 7 bases are shared with TRBD1. V was clipped by 5 bases and J by 3 bases; unmatched bases: 4. The CDR3 runs to 13 residues. Looked up from germline, CDR1 is GTSNPN and CDR2 is SVGIG (reference sequence). The CDR3 DNA reads TGTGCCTGGGCGGACAGGAACAATCAGCCCCAGCATTTT. This encodes CAWADRNNQPQHF.

DNA for the CDR3: TGCGCCAGCAGCACTTCCTGGGGGGGGGGACGTGAGCAGTTCTTC. Translation gives CASSTSWGGGREQFF. This sequence joins TRBV4-1 and TRBJ2-1; 7 bases fit TRBD2. This CDR3 comprises 15 residues. Trimming took 5 bases from V and 9 from J; bases not matched to a gene: 13. Germline loops: CDR1 MGHRA, CDR2 YSYEKL.

This clonotype was seen a few times. The rearrangement joins TRBV20-1 to TRBJ1-1, with D unclear. The CDR3 spans 12 residues. Per germline, CDR1 DFQATT and CDR2 SNEGSKA (reference sequence). With 0 bases removed from V and 4 bases from J, the gap between germline ends came to 6 bases. The CDR3 region has the DNA TGCAGTGCTAGAGATCCCGCCACTGAAGCTTTCTTT. It yields the protein CSARDPATEAFF.

This clonotype was observed a handful of times. This chain uses TRBV24-1 with TRBJ2-3; TRBD2 aligns across 9 bases. With V trimmed by 5 bases and J by 4 bases, 3 bases remained unmatched. CDR1 and CDR2 from the germline V gene are KGHDR and SFDVKD. The CDR3 is made up of 14 amino acids. The CDR3 reads CATSAPSGADTQYF. CDR3 bases: TGTGCCACCAGTGCCCCTAGCGGGGCAGATACGCAGTATTTT.

The CDR3 protein is CASGPSFGQGDQPQHF. The CDR3 DNA follows: TGTGCTAGTGGACCCTCGTTCGGACAGGGCGATCAGCCCCAGCATTTT. The chain carries TRBV12-5 and TRBJ1-5; 8 bases are shared with TRBD1. Trimming at V came to 6 bases and at J to 5 bases, leaving 12 bases not matched to a gene. The germline V gene encodes CDR1 LGHNT and CDR2 FRNRAP. CDR3 length equals 16 residues.

DNA of the CDR3: TGTGCCAGCACTGGACGGGTAGCCTACGAGCAGTACTTC. Encoded protein: CASTGRVAYEQYF. The chain links TRBV6-1 to TRBJ2-7; no reliable D call. Germline V gene lookup returns CDR1 MNHNS and CDR2 SASEGT. This CDR3 has 13 residues. Trimming cost V 7 bases and J 2 bases, with 12 bases left between them.

The chain uses TRBV12-3 or TRBV12-4 and TRBJ2-7; possibly TRBD1 for D (6 bases). Near its end, the DNA agrees better with TRBJ2-4, so the J call may be wrong. The CDR3 has 14 residues. CDR3 sequence: CASTLRGIRNIQYF. The CDR3 region has the DNA TGTGCCAGCACTCTTAGGGGGATCCGGAACATTCAGTACTTC.

The rearrangement uses TRBV4-1 and TRBJ1-1; D not resolved. CDR3 length: 14 residues. V lost 1 base and J 5 bases, leaving 11 bases between the germline ends. CDR1 and CDR2 (germline): MGHRA, YSYEKL. The CDR3 protein is CASSQVPLATEAFF. DNA for the CDR3: TGCGCCAGCAGCCAAGTCCCCTTGGCGACTGAAGCTTTCTTT.

In regard to this clonotype: Here the CDR3 omits its conserved ending phenylalanine or tryptophan, so a read error is the likely source. This rearrangement joins TRBV2 to TRBJ2-4; 8 nucleotides agree with TRBD1. J gave up 0 bases and V 3 bases, and 10 bases lay outside the gene matches. CDR3 size: 18 residues. Per the germline V gene, CDR1 is SNHLY and CDR2 is FYNNEI. CDR3 in DNA: TGTGCCAGCAGTGACCCGAGACAGGGGTTTCTAGCCAAAAACATTCAGTACGTC. Protein product: CASSDPRQGFLAKNIQYV.

The CDR3 loop is CASSQDSNMGYTF. The CDR3 DNA sequence: TGCGCCAGCAGCCAAGACTCAAATATGGGCTACACCTTC. The chain joins TRBV4-3 to TRBJ1-2, with D unclear. The CDR3 contains 13 residues. Deletions cut 0 bases from V and 8 bases from J, with 10 bases between. Germline CDR1 LGHNA, CDR2 YSLEER.

This clonotype was detected only a few times. The chain is built from TRBV29-1 and TRBJ1-1; 8 positions match TRBD1. The CDR3 covers 14 residues. V dropped 4 bases and J dropped 1; count of bases not matched to a gene: 5. The germline V gene encodes CDR1 SQVTM and CDR2 ANQGSEA. DNA for the CDR3: TGCAGCGTTGGCCCGGGACAGGAGAACACTGAAGCTTTCTTT. Its translation: CSVGPGQENTEAFF.

This clonotype was observed once. The chain combines TRBV29-1 with TRBJ1-1; no clear D gene. CDR3 length: 13 residues. Trimming cost V 6 bases and J 1 base, with 12 bases left between them. Germline assignment: CDR1 SQVTM and CDR2 ANQGSEA. CDR3 in DNA: TGCAGCGTCACCCACGTCAAGAACACTGAAGCTTTCTTT. As protein: CSVTHVKNTEAFF.

The gene calls are TRBV7-2 and TRBJ2-7, with D unresolved. The CDR3 totals 13 residues. The germline V and J ends were trimmed by 3 bases and 3 bases, with 9 bases remaining between them. Germline loops: CDR1 SGHTA, CDR2 FQGNSA. The chain's CDR3 is CASSLAAIYEQYF. In nucleotides, the CDR3 is TGTGCCAGCAGCTTGGCAGCTATCTACGAGCAGTACTTC.

This sequence joins TRBV9 and TRBJ2-3; maybe TRBD1 (6 bases). With 5 bases removed from V and 4 bases from J, the gap between germline ends came to 17 bases. The CDR3 has 15 amino acids. CDR1 and CDR2 (germline): SGDLS, YYNGEE. CDR3 protein: CASSILMQGSDTQYF. CDR3 DNA: TGTGCCAGCAGTATTCTGATGCAGGGGTCAGATACGCAGTATTTT.

This clonotype has a handful of counts. The chain joins TRBV29-1 to TRBJ2-1; TRBD1 matches at 7 bases. After removal of 0 bases from V and 2 bases from J, the junction contained 4 bases not matched to a gene. The CDR3 loop spans 15 amino acids. The germline V gene has CDR1 SQVTM and CDR2 ANQGSEA. The CDR3 region is CSVEEETGPYNEQFF. Here the CDR3 DNA reads TGCAGCGTTGAAGAGGAGACAGGGCCCTACAATGAGCAGTTCTTC.

The rearrangement joins TRBV29-1 to TRBJ2-7; TRBD2 agrees at 13 bases. CDR3 length equals 17 residues. Per germline, CDR1 SQVTM and CDR2 ANQGSEA. The V segment lost 7 bases and the J segment 5 bases; nucleotides outside the gene matches: 17. DNA of the CDR3: TGCAGCGCTAGACTAGCGGGAGGATTCCCCACTCCGGACGAGCAGTACTTC. Translating it yields CSARLAGGFPTPDEQYF.

The genes are TRBV3-1 and TRBJ2-5; TRBD2 aligns across 8 bases. CDR3 size: 15 residues. The ends lost 0 bases at V and 8 bases at J; junction bases unmatched: 8. From germline, CDR1 is LGHDT and CDR2 YNNKEL (reference sequence). Here the CDR3 reads CASSQDLGLEITQYF. CDR3 bases: TGTGCCAGCAGCCAAGATTTGGGACTAGAGATTACCCAGTACTTC.

The CDR3 nucleotides read TGTGCCAGCAGCGGATTTCGGGGTTCCCAAGAGACCCAGTACTTC. It yields the protein CASSGFRGSQETQYF. This rearrangement joins TRBV7-9 to TRBJ2-5; D might be TRBD2 (5 bases). The CDR3 covers 15 residues. Trimming took off 5 bases at V and 1 base at J, with 14 bases between the two ends. Germline CDR1 and CDR2: SEHNR and FQNEAQ (reference sequence).

The rearrangement joins TRBV28 to TRBJ2-7, with a tentative D call TRBD2 (5 bases). Germline V CDR1 and CDR2: MDHEN, SYDVKM. This CDR3 comprises 15 residues. V was clipped by 4 bases and J by 0 bases, with 13 bases between them. This CDR3 is CASSSAGQSSYEQYF. DNA of the CDR3: TGTGCCAGCAGTTCTGCGGGCCAAAGCTCCTACGAGCAGTACTTC.

The chain employs TRBV25-1 and TRBJ1-1; 9 bases map to TRBD1. This CDR3 is 18 amino acids long. Per germline, CDR1 MGHDK and CDR2 SYGVNS. V shed 0 bases, J shed 1 base, and the junction held 9 bases outside the gene matches. The CDR3, as DNA: TGTGCCAGCAGTGAATATTATGGACAGGGGTCGAAGAACACTGAAGCTTTCTTT. It translates to CASSEYYGQGSKNTEAFF.

The V gene is TRBV5-1, the J gene TRBJ1-1; D perhaps matches TRBD1 (6 bases). This CDR3 is built from 13 residues. Trimming removed 4 bases at V and 1 base at J, with 8 bases between. Germline V CDR1 and CDR2: SGHRS, YFSETQ. The CDR3: CASSAQGNTEAFF. The CDR3 DNA follows: TGCGCCAGCAGCGCACAGGGGAACACTGAAGCTTTCTTT. Complete variable domain (other parts from reference TRBV5-1 and TRBJ1-1): KAGVTQTPRYLIKTRGQQVTLSCSPISGHRSVSWYQQTPGQGLQFLFEYFSETQRNKGNFPGRFSGRQFSNSRSEMNVSTLELGDSALYLCASSAQGNTEAFFGQGTRLTVV.